This TCR beta chain appears in the sequencing data of a study of T cell responses to AZD1222 COVID-19 vaccine. Germline CDR1 MNHEY, CDR2 SVGAGI. The CDR3 extends over 13 amino acids. Trimming removed 7 bases from V and 6 bases from J; junction bases left unmatched: 5. This table comes from immunoSEQ multiplex PCR, and its TCRdb copy is limited to in-frame clones, with some not included. The table records some 130,000 clones, over 75% of them present only once. The chain uses TRBV6-5 and TRBJ2-1; 8 bases map to TRBD1. Specimen: peripheral blood, collected on day 0 of AZD1222 vaccination. This clonotype was obtained from an adult in good health. The chain's CDR3 is CASKTGEVNEQFF. CDR3 nucleotide sequence: TGTGCCAGCAAGACAGGGGAGGTCAATGAGCAGTTCTTC.